This entry features one T cell receptor beta chain sequence. It has no known antigen specificity. Per-base qualities were not stored, and no clone one base away is much larger. This sample is drawn from a study of T cells in Graves' hyperthyroidism and ophthalmopathy (dated by TCRdb to about 2019). Some background on the complete study: Peripheral blood was collected at initial diagnosis, before any treatment. To identify distinguishing TCR V-J signatures, a discovery cohort of 95 to 100 patients was used, comprising 43 with Graves' ophthalmopathy and around 60 with stable Graves' hyperthyroidism. An independent validation cohort of fewer than 20 hyperthyroidism patients and 17 patients who later progressed to ophthalmopathy tested prospective prediction of ophthalmopathy. For training and testing, the 100 or so patients in the discovery cohort were randomly divided in a 7:3 ratio. The study also compared thyroid tissue and blood T-cell repertoires from roughly six Graves' hyperthyroidism patients. After sampling, hyperthyroidism patients received methimazole starting at 30 mg daily, and ophthalmopathy patients received high-dose intravenous methylprednisolone. According to the paper, TCR Vbeta CDR3 sequencing was carried out on approximately 140 peripheral blood samples, which came from 40 to 45 ophthalmopathy, under 85 hyperthyroidism and approximately 17 progressor patients. What the study reported, not specific to this receptor: Most expanded thyroid clonotypes (frequency above 0.001) were also detected in blood, a finding suggesting that blood repertoires may reflect thyroid immune responses. Sample size was not statistically predetermined, and blinding of investigators to group allocation was not performed. In validation, progression to ophthalmopathy was predicted by the model with 70.59% sensitivity and 72.22% specificity, a median of 6.5 months before onset. In cross-validation, a model built on a 13 V-J signature told ophthalmopathy apart from stable hyperthyroidism with less than 90% sensitivity and around 84% specificity, and in testing the same model reached 80%/75%.

CDR1 and CDR2 (ENHRY, SYGVKD) derive from the germline V gene. V loses 5 bases of germline sequence and J loses 5 bases, and the interval between the two ends is 8 bases. The CDR3 runs 12 amino acids, cysteine and phenylalanine included. Just the 36-base CDR3 DNA is kept, in frame starting at base 1. TCR beta CDR3 regions were amplified from RNA transcripts. For the first round of RT-PCR on the TCR CDR3, the HTBI primer set was used together with the Qiagen OneStep RT-PCR kit. Libraries were constructed in a second round of multiplex PCR, after which size selection and purification were carried out. Libraries were sequenced paired-end with 100 bp reads on an Illumina HiSeq2000. The original methods were these. Raw data were processed with SOAPnuke, discarding reads with adapters, uncalled bases, mean Phred below 15, or no exact constant-primer or identifier match. COPE v1.2.5 was used to merge high-quality paired reads, and clonotypes were defined as unique nucleotide sequences. Clonotypes were aligned to IMGT TRBV, TRBD and TRBJ reference segments using MiTCR v1.1. Analysis was restricted to V-J combinations with a frequency above 0.0001, which covered 99.2% of repertoires. The TCS score was defined as F50 (clonal expansion) divided by E x V (chaos), with BLOSUM62-based TCRdist calculated between CDR3 peptides within each V-J. Welch's t-statistics and random forest reduced just over 500 V-J features to around 14, which were used in a naive Bayes classifier (R e1071). The public reads were reprocessed in TCRdb via fastp at Q25 and MiXCR, keeping in-frame beta chains. Merged by CDR3 protein, the rows form single entries marked with the most common genes and DNA. What appears here as the V and J calls and clone size reflects TCRdb's work, not the paper's. This sample comprises hundreds of thousands of distinct CDR3 sequences, less than 25% of them detected only once. About 35% of the sample is held by the ten biggest clonotypes.

In the ophthalmopathy patients, disease was moderately to severely active, with a Clinical Activity Score of 3 or more, a NOSPECS grade of 4 or more, and a duration of less than 3 months. Patients with uncontrolled infections, other autoimmune diseases, pregnancy or lactation were excluded. Clinical symptoms, serum thyroxine and TRAb, thyroid ultrasound, and orbital computed tomography formed the basis for the diagnoses. Ficoll-Paque density gradient centrifugation was used to isolate PBMCs from approximately 10 ml of fresh peripheral blood. Total RNA was extracted with Trizol reagent, and quality was checked on an Agilent 2100 Bioanalyzer.

Recombination joined TRBV10-3 with TRBJ2-3; the D region possibly corresponds to TRBD1 (5 bases align). The TCR comes from a man aged 25-45 years with Graves' ophthalmopathy. The sequencing input was blood. The DNA sequence is given as TGTGCCATCAGTACACAGGAAGATACGCAGTATTTT. Translated, this gives CAISTQEDTQYF.